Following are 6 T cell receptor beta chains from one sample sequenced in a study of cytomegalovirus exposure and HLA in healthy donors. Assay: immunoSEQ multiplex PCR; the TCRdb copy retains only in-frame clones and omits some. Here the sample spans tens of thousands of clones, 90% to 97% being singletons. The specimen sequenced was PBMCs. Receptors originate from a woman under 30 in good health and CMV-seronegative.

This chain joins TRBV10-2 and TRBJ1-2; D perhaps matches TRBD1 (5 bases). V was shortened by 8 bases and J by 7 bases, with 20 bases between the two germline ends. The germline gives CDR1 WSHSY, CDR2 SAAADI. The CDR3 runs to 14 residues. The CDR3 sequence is CASGEGPGSGGYTF. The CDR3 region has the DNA TGCGCCAGCGGGGAGGGGCCGGGGTCTGGTGGCTACACCTTC.

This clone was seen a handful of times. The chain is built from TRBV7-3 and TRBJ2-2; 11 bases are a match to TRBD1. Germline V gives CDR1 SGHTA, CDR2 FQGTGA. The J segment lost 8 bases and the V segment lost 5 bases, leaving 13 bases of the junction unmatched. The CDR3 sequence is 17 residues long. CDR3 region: CASSPLHGQGAGGELFF. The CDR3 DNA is TGTGCCAGCAGCCCCCTCCACGGACAGGGGGCTGGTGGGGAGCTGTTTTTT.

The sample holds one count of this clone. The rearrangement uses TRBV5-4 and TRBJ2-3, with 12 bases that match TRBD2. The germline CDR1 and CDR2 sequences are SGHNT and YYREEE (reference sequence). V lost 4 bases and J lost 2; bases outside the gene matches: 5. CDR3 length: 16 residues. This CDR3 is CASSLRLAGVTDTQYF. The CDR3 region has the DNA TGTGCCAGCAGCCTCCGACTAGCGGGGGTCACAGATACGCAGTATTTT.

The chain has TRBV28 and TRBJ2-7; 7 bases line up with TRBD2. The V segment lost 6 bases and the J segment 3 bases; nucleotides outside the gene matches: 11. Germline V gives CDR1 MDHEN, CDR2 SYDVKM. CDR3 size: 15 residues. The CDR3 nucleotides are TGTGCCAGCAGCCCCCGGGGGAGGGGAGTCTACGAGCAGTACTTC. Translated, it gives CASSPRGRGVYEQYF.

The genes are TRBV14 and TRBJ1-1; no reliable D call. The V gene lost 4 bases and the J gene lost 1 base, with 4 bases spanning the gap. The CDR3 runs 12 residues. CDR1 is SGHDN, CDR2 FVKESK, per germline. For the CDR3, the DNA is TGTGCCAGCAGCCTCTCGAACACTGAAGCTTTCTTT. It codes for CASSLSNTEAFF.

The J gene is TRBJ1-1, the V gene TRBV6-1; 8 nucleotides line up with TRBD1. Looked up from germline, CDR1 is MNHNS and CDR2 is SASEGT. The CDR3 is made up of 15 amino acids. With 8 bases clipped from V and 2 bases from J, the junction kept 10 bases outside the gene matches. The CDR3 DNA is TGTGCCAGCGGGGGCAGGGGGCGCGGAAACACTGAAGCTTTCTTT. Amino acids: CASGGRGRGNTEAFF.